Reported below is one TCR beta chain. Its specificity is unknown. The sample belongs to a study of radiation and T cells in renal cell carcinoma. Broader study findings: Top tumor clonotypes rose in blood 2 weeks post-radiation, then contracted.

Clones were sequenced by immunoSEQ multiplex PCR, and TCRdb holds only the in-frame ones, with some missing. The table records roughly 120,000 clones, roughly four fifths of them present only once. From germline, CDR1 is MDHEN and CDR2 SYDVKM. The V end lost 7 bases, the J end lost 4 bases, and 20 bases lay between the germline ends. The CDR3 is 15 amino acids. Time point described: blood 2 weeks post-SBRT. The treatment here: 15 Gy SBRT to primary tumor, nephrectomy 4 weeks later. This sequence was found in a woman aged 60 to 75 with renal cell carcinoma. Sample: blood, taken from a patient whose treatment included radiotherapy and nephrectomy. The chain has TRBV28 and TRBJ2-7; D possibly matches TRBD1 or TRBD2 (6 bases each). The CDR3 region is CASTPRRGVRYEQYF. The CDR3 DNA follows: TGTGCCAGCACTCCCCGGAGGGGGGTAAGATACGAGCAGTACTTC.